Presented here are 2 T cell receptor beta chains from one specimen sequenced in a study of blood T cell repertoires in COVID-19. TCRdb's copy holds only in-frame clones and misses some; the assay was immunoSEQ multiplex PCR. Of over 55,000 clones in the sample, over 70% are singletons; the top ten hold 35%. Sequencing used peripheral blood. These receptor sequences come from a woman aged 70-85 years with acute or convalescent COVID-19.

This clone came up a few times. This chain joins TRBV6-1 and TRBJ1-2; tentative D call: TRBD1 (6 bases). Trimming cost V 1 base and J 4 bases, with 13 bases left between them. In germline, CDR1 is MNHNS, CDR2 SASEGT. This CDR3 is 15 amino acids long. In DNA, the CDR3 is TGTGCCAGCAGTGAAGGGGCGGACAGTACCTATGGCTACACCTTC. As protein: CASSEGADSTYGYTF.

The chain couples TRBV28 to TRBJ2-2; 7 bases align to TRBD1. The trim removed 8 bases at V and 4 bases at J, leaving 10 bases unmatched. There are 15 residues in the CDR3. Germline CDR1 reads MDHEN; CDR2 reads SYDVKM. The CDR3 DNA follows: TGTGCCAGCCGAAGGTTCCGGACAGGCACCGGGGAGCTGTTTTTT. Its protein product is CASRRFRTGTGELFF.